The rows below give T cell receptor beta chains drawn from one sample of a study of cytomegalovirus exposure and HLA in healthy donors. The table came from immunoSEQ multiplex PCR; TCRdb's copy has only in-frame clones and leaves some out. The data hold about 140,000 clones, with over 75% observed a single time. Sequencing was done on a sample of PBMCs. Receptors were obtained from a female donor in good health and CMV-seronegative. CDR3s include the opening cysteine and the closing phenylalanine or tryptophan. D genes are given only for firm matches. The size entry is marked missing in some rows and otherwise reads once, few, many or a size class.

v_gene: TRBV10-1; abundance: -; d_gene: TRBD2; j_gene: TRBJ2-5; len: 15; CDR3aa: CASGTTSGTVETQYF; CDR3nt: TGCGCCAGCGGAACGACTAGCGGGACGGTAGAGACCCAGTACTTC
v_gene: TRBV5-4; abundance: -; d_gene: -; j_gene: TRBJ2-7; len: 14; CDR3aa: CASSLATGDYEQYF; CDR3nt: TGTGCCAGCAGCTTGGCCACAGGAGATTACGAGCAGTACTTC
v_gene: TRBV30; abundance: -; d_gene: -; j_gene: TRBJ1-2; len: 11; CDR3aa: CAWSVPGGHTF; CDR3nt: TGTGCCTGGAGTGTACCGGGAGGGCACACCTTC
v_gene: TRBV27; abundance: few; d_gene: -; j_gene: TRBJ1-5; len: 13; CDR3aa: CASSLGVQQPQHF; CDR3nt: TGTGCCAGCAGTTTAGGAGTGCAGCAGCCCCAGCATTTT
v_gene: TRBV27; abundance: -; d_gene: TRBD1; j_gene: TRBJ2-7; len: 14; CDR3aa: CASSPDRVAYEQYF; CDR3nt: TGTGCCAGCAGCCCCGACAGGGTTGCCTACGAGCAGTACTTC
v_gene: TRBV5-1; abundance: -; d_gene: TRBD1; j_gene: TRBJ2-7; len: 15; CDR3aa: CASSLVLQGNHEQYF; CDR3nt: TGCGCCAGCAGCTTGGTTCTACAGGGGAACCACGAGCAGTACTTC
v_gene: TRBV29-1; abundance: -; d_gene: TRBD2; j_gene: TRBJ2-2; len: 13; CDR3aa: CSVALLAAGELFF; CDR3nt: TGCAGCGTTGCCTTGCTAGCGGCCGGGGAGCTGTTTTTT
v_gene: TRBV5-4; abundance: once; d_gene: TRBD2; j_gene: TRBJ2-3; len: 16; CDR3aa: CASSLLAGTGGDTQYF; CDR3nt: TGTGCCAGCAGCTTACTAGCGGGAACGGGGGGAGATACGCAGTATTTT
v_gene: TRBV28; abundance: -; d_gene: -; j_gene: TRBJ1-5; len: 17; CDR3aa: CASSLGIDSYSNQPQHF; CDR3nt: TGTGCCAGCAGTTTAGGGATAGACAGTTATAGCAATCAGCCCCAGCATTTT
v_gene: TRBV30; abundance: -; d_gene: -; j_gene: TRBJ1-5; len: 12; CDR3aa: CAWSAEGQPQHF; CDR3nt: TGTGCCTGGAGTGCAGAGGGTCAGCCCCAGCATTTT
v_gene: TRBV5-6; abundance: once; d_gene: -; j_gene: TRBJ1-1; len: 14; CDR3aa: CASSRGGMNTEAFF; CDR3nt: TGTGCCAGCAGCCGTGGGGGGATGAACACTGAAGCTTTCTTT
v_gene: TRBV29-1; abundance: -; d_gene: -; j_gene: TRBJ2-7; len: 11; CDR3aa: CSVEGGGEQYF; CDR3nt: TGCAGCGTTGAAGGGGGAGGCGAGCAGTACTTC
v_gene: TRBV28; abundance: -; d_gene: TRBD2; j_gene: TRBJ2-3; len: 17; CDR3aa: CASSMTLLAGGSDTQYF; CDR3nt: TGTGCCAGCAGTATGACCCTCCTAGCGGGAGGATCAGATACGCAGTATTTT
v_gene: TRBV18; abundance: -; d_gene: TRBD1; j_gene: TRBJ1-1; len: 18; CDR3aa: CASSPRGETGGFGTEAFF; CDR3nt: TGTGCCAGCTCACCACGGGGGGAGACAGGGGGATTTGGCACTGAAGCTTTCTTT
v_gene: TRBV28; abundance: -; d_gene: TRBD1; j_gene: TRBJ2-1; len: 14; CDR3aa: CASRQGDPYNEQFF; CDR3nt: TGTGCCAGCCGTCAGGGGGACCCCTACAATGAGCAGTTCTTC
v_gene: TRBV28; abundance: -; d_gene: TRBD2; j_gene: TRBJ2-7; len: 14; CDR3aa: CASSLSGSGRAQYF; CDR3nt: TGTGCCAGCAGTTTAAGTGGTAGCGGGAGAGCGCAGTACTTC
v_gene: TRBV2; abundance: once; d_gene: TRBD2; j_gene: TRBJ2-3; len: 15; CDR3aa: CASTGTSATTDTQYF; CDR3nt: TGTGCCAGCACCGGGACTAGCGCTACCACAGATACGCAGTATTTT
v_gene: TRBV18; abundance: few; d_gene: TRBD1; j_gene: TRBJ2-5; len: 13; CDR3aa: CASSPGQGETQYF; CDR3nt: TGTGCCAGCTCACCTGGACAGGGGGAGACCCAGTACTTC
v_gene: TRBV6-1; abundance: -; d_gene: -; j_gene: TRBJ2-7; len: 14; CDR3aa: CASSEHGDTYEQYF; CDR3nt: TGTGCCAGCAGTGAACACGGGGATACCTACGAGCAGTACTTC
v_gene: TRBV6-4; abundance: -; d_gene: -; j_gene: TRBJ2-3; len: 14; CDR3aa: CASTPGGRGDTQYF; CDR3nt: TGTGCCAGCACCCCGGGTGGCCGTGGAGATACGCAGTATTTT
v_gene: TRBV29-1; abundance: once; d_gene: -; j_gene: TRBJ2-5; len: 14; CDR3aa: CSVEDPGAYSTQYF; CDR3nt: TGTAGCGTTGAAGATCCGGGTGCCTATTCCACCCAGTACTTC
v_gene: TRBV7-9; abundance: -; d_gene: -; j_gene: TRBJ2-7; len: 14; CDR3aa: CASSLAPEDYEQYF; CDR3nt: TGTGCCAGCAGCTTAGCCCCCGAGGACTACGAGCAGTACTTC
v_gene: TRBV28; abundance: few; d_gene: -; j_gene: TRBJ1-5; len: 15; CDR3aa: CASSSGGLYSQPQHF; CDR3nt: TGTGCCAGCAGTTCGGGGGGGCTTTATAGTCAGCCCCAGCATTTT
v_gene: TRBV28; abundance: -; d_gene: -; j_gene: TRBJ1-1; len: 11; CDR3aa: CASSAVVEAFF; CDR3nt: TGTGCCAGCAGTGCGGTTGTCGAAGCTTTCTTT
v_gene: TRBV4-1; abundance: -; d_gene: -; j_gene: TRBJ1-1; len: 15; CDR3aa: CASSHSTGKNTEAFF; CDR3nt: TGCGCCAGCAGCCATTCTACAGGGAAAAACACTGAAGCTTTCTTT
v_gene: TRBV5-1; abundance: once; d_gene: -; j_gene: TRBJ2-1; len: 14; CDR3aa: CAISGRLGFDEQFF; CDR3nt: TGCGCCATCTCGGGGAGATTAGGATTCGATGAGCAGTTCTTC
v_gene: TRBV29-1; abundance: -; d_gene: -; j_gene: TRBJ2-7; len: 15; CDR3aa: CSVERPGRNRYEQYF; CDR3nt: TGCAGCGTTGAACGTCCGGGGAGGAATCGTTACGAGCAGTACTTC
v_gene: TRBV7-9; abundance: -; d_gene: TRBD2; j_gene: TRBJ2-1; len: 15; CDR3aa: CASSLLASGNNEQFF; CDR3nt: TGTGCCAGCAGCTTACTAGCTAGCGGAAACAATGAGCAGTTCTTC
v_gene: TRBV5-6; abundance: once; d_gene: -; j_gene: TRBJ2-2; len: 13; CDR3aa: CASSSSRGGELFF; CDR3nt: TGTGCCAGCAGCTCGTCCCGAGGCGGGGAGCTGTTTTTT
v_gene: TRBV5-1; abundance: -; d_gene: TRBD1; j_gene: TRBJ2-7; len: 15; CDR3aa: CASSLVSGTGGEQYF; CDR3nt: TGCGCCAGCAGCTTGGTTTCGGGGACAGGGGGCGAGCAGTACTTC
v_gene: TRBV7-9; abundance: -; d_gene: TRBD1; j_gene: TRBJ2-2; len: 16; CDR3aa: CASRPTGGAGTGELFF; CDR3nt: TGTGCCAGCAGGCCAACAGGGGGCGCAGGGACCGGGGAGCTGTTTTTT
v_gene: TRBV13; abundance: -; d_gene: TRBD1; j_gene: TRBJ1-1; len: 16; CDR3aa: CASRHDLRGFNTEAFF; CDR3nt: TGTGCCAGCAGACACGACCTCAGGGGGTTTAACACTGAAGCTTTCTTT
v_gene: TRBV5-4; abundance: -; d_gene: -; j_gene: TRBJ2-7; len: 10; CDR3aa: CATDTYEQYF; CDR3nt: TGTGCCACCGATACTTACGAGCAGTACTTC